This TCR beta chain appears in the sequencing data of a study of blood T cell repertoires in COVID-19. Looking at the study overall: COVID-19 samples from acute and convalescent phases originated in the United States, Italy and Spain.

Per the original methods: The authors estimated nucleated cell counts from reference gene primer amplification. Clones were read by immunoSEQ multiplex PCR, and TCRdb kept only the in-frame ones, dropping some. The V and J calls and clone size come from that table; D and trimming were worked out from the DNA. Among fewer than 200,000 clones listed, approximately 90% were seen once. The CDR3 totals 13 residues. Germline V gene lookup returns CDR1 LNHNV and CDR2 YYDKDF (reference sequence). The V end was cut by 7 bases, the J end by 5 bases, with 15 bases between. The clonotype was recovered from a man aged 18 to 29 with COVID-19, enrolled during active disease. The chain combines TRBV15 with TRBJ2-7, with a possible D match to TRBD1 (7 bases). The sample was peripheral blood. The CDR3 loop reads CATTDRRGNEQYF. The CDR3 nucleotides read TGTGCCACCACGGACAGGAGGGGCAACGAGCAGTACTTC.